These 17 T cell receptor beta chains were sequenced from one sample in a study of T cell clones after liver transplantation. Here immunoSEQ multiplex PCR was the method, and the copy in TCRdb shows in-frame clones only, minus some. The sample yields about 70,000 clones, 80% seen once. The sequenced sample was CD4+ T cells from blood, obtained 12 months after liver transplant. These receptor sequences come from a human patient who received a liver transplant. Some T cells may possibly be graft donor cells.

The chain employs TRBV5-1 and TRBJ2-3; the D is unclear. Germline V lookup: CDR1 SGHRS, CDR2 YFSETQ. The CDR3 runs 14 residues. V lost 4 bases, J lost 2 bases, and 11 bases lay in between. The CDR3 spells CASSPDPLTDTQYF. DNA for the CDR3: TGCGCCAGCAGCCCAGATCCGCTCACAGATACGCAGTATTTT.

The rearrangement uses TRBV2 and TRBJ2-3; perhaps TRBD1 as D (6 bases). The germline V gene has CDR1 SNHLY and CDR2 FYNNEI. V lost 7 bases and J 4 bases, leaving 12 bases between the germline ends. CDR3 size: 13 residues. The CDR3 DNA follows: TGTGCCAGCACCAAACAGGGTCCAGATACGCAGTATTTT. Its translation is CASTKQGPDTQYF.

The V gene is TRBV2, the J gene TRBJ2-3; D may match TRBD1 or TRBD2 (5 bases each). CDR3 length equals 13 residues. The ends were cut back, 1 base at V and 6 bases at J, with 8 bases in the middle. CDR1 and CDR2 from the germline V gene are SNHLY and FYNNEI. CDR3 sequence reads: CASSEGWGDTQYF. As DNA, the CDR3 is TGTGCCAGCAGTGAAGGGTGGGGGGATACGCAGTATTTT.

V is TRBV5-1 and J is TRBJ2-1; 11 bases fit TRBD1. The CDR3 consists of 14 residues. The germline V gene has CDR1 SGHRS and CDR2 YFSETQ. V lost 4 bases to trimming and J lost 9 bases; unmatched junction nucleotides: 6. The chain's CDR3 is CASSVGTGGTEQFF. The CDR3 nucleotides are TGCGCCAGCAGCGTCGGGACAGGGGGTACTGAGCAGTTCTTC.

This chain links TRBV7-8 with TRBJ1-1, with D unresolved. Trimming took 6 bases from V and 2 from J, leaving 10 bases between them. CDR3 size: 13 residues. Germline V gene sequence: CDR1 SGHVS, CDR2 FQNEAQ. The CDR3 here is CASRGRSNTEAFF. The CDR3, as DNA: TGTGCCAGCAGAGGACGGTCAAACACTGAAGCTTTCTTT.

The gene calls are TRBV14 and TRBJ1-3; TRBD1 agrees at 8 bases. The V segment lost 4 bases and the J segment 2 bases; nucleotides outside the gene matches: 10. The CDR3 extends over 17 amino acids. The germline V gene has CDR1 SGHDN and CDR2 FVKESK. The DNA of the CDR3 is TGTGCCAGCAGCCCTACAAGGAGGACAGGGACTGGAAACACCATATATTTT. Encoded protein: CASSPTRRTGTGNTIYF. The full variable domain, its missing parts supplied by reference TRBV14 and TRBJ1-3, is EAGVTQFPSHSVIEKGQTVTLRCDPISGHDNLYWYRRVMGKEIKFLLHFVKESKQDESGMPNNRFLAERTGGTYSTLKVQPAELEDSGVYFCASSPTRRTGTGNTIYFGEGSWLTVV.

This clone was found a few times. This chain uses TRBV28 with TRBJ1-4; no reliable D call. Germline CDR1 and CDR2: MDHEN and SYDVKM. The CDR3 totals 13 residues. Trimming shortened V by 8 bases and J by 5 bases, and 12 bases separated the two germline ends. The CDR3 DNA follows: TGTGCCAGCGAGCGGGTACGGAATGAAAAACTGTTTTTT. Amino acid sequence: CASERVRNEKLFF. Supplemented by reference TRBV28 and TRBJ1-4, the full variable domain reads DVKVTQSSRYLVKRTGEKVFLECVQDMDHENMFWYRQDPGLGLRLIYFSYDVKMKEKGDIPEGYSVSREKKERFSLILESASTNQTSMYLCASERVRNEKLFFGSGTQLSVL.

The chain is built from TRBV21-1 and TRBJ2-7; the table's TRBD2 call for D was not verified on the DNA. TRBV21-1 is recorded as a pseudogene. The CDR3 is made up of 16 amino acids. CDR3 DNA: TGTGCCAGCAGCAGCTCCGGGACTAGCGAGACCTACGAGCAGTACTTC. Its protein is CASSSSGTSETYEQYF.

The chain employs TRBV28 and TRBJ2-3, with D perhaps matching TRBD2 (5 bases). CDR3 size: 13 residues. Trimming left V 5 bases short and J 9 bases short, with 15 bases between. Germline V gene sequence: CDR1 MDHEN, CDR2 SYDVKM. This chain's CDR3 is CASSRLVPGTQYF. DNA of the CDR3: TGTGCCAGCAGTCGACTCGTGCCGGGGACGCAGTATTTT.

CDR3 loop: CASRGQGRGTGELFF. The CDR3, as DNA: TGTGCCAGCAGAGGACAGGGGAGGGGTACCGGGGAGCTGTTTTTT. The chain joins TRBV6-1 to TRBJ2-2; 9 positions match TRBD1. Trimming removed 6 bases from V and 5 bases from J; junction bases left unmatched: 7. Germline loops: CDR1 MNHNS, CDR2 SASEGT. CDR3 length equals 15 residues.

The chain is built from TRBV7-9 and TRBJ2-1; a possible D gene is TRBD2 (7 bases). CDR1 and CDR2 (germline): SEHNR, FQNEAQ (reference sequence). The ends were cut back, 5 bases at V and 7 bases at J, with 18 bases in the middle. The CDR3 loop spans 15 amino acids. The CDR3 coding sequence is TGTGCCAGCAGCCAGAGACTAGGGAGGGGGAATGAGCAGTTCTTC. Translating it yields CASSQRLGRGNEQFF.

This chain uses TRBV4-2 with TRBJ1-2, with D perhaps TRBD1 (6 bases). V lost 2 bases, J lost 4 bases, and 17 bases lay in between. The CDR3 length is 16 residues. Germline V gene sequence: CDR1 LGHNA, CDR2 YNFKEQ. CDR3 sequence (DNA): TGTGCCAGCAGCCAAAGCGGGGGCGCAAGCGTCTATGGCTACACCTTC. Translated: CASSQSGGASVYGYTF.

The V call is TRBV28, the J call TRBJ1-4; D gene unclear. Germline V gives CDR1 MDHEN, CDR2 SYDVKM. The CDR3 runs to 16 residues. V lost 5 bases to trimming and J lost 8 bases, with 21 bases between them. In DNA, the CDR3 is TGTGCCAGCAGTGGGTTCGCCGGGAGTAGCTCCGAAAAACTGTTTTTT. Translating gives CASSGFAGSSSEKLFF. The full variable domain, in which reference TRBV28 and TRBJ1-4 provide the parts outside the CDR3, is DVKVTQSSRYLVKRTGEKVFLECVQDMDHENMFWYRQDPGLGLRLIYFSYDVKMKEKGDIPEGYSVSREKKERFSLILESASTNQTSMYLCASSGFAGSSSEKLFFGSGTQLSVL.

V and J are TRBV11-2 and TRBJ2-3; D might be TRBD2 (5 bases). The germline V and J ends were trimmed by 2 bases and 6 bases, with 12 bases remaining between them. Germline lookup yields CDR1 SGHAT and CDR2 FQNNGV. This CDR3 is 14 amino acids long. Here the CDR3 reads CASSLRPSGDTQYF. In nucleotides, the CDR3 is TGTGCCAGCAGCTTAAGACCATCGGGGGATACGCAGTATTTT.

The rearrangement uses TRBV7-9 and TRBJ2-7; D not resolved. Between the trimmed V and J ends, which lost 5 bases and 6 bases, there was a span of 14 bases. Germline values: CDR1 SEHNR, CDR2 FQNEAQ (reference sequence). This CDR3 comprises 13 residues. The CDR3 coding sequence is TGTGCCAGCAGCCTCCCCAAGAGGCTCGAGCAGTACTTC. Its protein product is CASSLPKRLEQYF.

The chain carries TRBV19 and TRBJ2-1; 8 nucleotides match TRBD2. V shed 3 bases, J shed 10 bases, and the junction held 17 bases outside the gene matches. Germline V lookup: CDR1 LNHDA, CDR2 SQIVND (reference sequence). The CDR3 totals 17 residues. The CDR3 DNA is TGTGCCAGTAGTATCCGGAGCGGGAGTCGGATCGGGGGGGAGCAGTTCTTC. Translation gives CASSIRSGSRIGGEQFF.

The rearrangement joins TRBV5-6 to TRBJ2-1, with 8 bases that match TRBD1. After removal of 5 bases from V and 6 bases from J, the junction contained 4 bases not matched to a gene. CDR3 length equals 13 residues. CDR1 and CDR2 (germline): SGHDT, YYEEEE. CDR3 in amino acids: CASRNTGGNEQFF. CDR3 DNA: TGTGCCAGCAGGAACACAGGGGGCAATGAGCAGTTCTTC.